Presented here are 7 T cell receptor beta chains from one specimen sequenced in a study of blood T cells in healthy people across ages. Combining a sample-barcoded 5' primer with a J-beta primer mix, a second PCR ran for about 7 to 12 cycles. TCRdb reprocessed the 5' RACE reads via MiXCR and lists one record per CDR3 protein. The sample lists 780,000 or so distinct CDR3 sequences, 56% occurring once. The specimen sequenced was blood. Receptors originate from a man aged 35-49 years in good health.

This chain uses TRBV20-1 with TRBJ2-3; D is undetermined. Trimming stripped 7 bases from V and 2 bases from J, with 19 bases between. CDR1 DFQATT and CDR2 SNEGSKA come from the germline V gene (reference sequence). This CDR3 spans 15 amino acids. The chain's CDR3 is CSVGGGTVSTDTQYF. The CDR3 nucleotides are TGCAGTGTAGGTGGCGGAACGGTGTCCACAGATACGCAGTATTTT.

This clonotype was seen a few times. V and J are TRBV12-3 or TRBV12-4 and TRBJ1-2; possibly TRBD1 for D (5 bases). This CDR3 contains 15 residues. Trimming pared 7 bases from V and 0 bases from J, leaving 15 bases between. This CDR3 reads CASTSLGEANYGYTF. CDR3 coding DNA: TGTGCCAGCACCTCACTGGGGGAGGCTAACTATGGCTACACCTTC.

This chain links TRBV2 with TRBJ1-4; a weak D match, TRBD1 (6 bases). This CDR3 has 16 amino acids. Germline values: CDR1 SNHLY, CDR2 FYNNEI. V was trimmed by 6 bases and J by 0 bases, leaving 14 bases between them. The CDR3 nucleotides read TGTGCCAGCAGCGCCGACAGGCTAGCAACTAATGAAAAACTGTTTTTT. The encoded protein is CASSADRLATNEKLFF.

CDR3: CASRDHRGGYIYEQYF. The CDR3 bases are TGCGCCAGCCGGGATCACAGGGGAGGGTATATCTACGAGCAGTACTTC. The V call is TRBV5-1, the J call TRBJ2-7; D may be TRBD1 or TRBD2 (7 bases each). Trimming shortened V by 7 bases and J by 3 bases, and 23 bases separated the two germline ends. The length of the CDR3 is 16 residues. The germline V gene has CDR1 SGHRS and CDR2 YFSETQ.

The V gene is TRBV7-8, the J gene TRBJ2-1, with D perhaps assigned TRBD1 or TRBD2 (5 bases each). There are 22 residues in the CDR3. Per germline, CDR1 SGHVS and CDR2 FQNEAQ. The V and J ends lost 0 bases and 1 base respectively, with 28 bases between them. This CDR3 reads CASSLALRGAGARWWSYNEQFF. CDR3 DNA: TGTGCCAGCAGCTTAGCGCTCAGAGGGGCCGGCGCCCGCTGGTGGTCCTACAATGAGCAGTTCTTC.

The rearrangement uses TRBV27 and TRBJ2-1, with 8 positions matching TRBD2. Germline V gives CDR1 MNHEY, CDR2 SMNVEV (reference sequence). V shed 6 bases and J 3 bases; nucleotides not matched to a gene: 10. The CDR3 is made up of 16 amino acids. For the CDR3, the DNA is TGTGCCAGCAGATACGTAGCGGGGAGAGTCTACAATGAGCAGTTCTTC. Translation gives CASRYVAGRVYNEQFF.

This chain links TRBV5-1 with TRBJ2-5, with 10 bases identical to TRBD1. The length of the CDR3 is 15 residues. Germline lookup yields CDR1 SGHRS and CDR2 YFSETQ. V lost 4 bases to trimming and J lost 3 bases; unmatched junction nucleotides: 6. The CDR3 is CASSPRTGGKETQYF. The CDR3 region has the DNA TGCGCCAGCAGCCCCAGGACAGGGGGAAAAGAGACCCAGTACTTC. Full variable domain (remainder filled in from reference TRBV5-1 and TRBJ2-5): KAGVTQTPRYLIKTRGQQVTLSCSPISGHRSVSWYQQTPGQGLQFLFEYFSETQRNKGNFPGRFSGRQFSNSRSEMNVSTLELGDSALYLCASSPRTGGKETQYFGPGTRLLVL.